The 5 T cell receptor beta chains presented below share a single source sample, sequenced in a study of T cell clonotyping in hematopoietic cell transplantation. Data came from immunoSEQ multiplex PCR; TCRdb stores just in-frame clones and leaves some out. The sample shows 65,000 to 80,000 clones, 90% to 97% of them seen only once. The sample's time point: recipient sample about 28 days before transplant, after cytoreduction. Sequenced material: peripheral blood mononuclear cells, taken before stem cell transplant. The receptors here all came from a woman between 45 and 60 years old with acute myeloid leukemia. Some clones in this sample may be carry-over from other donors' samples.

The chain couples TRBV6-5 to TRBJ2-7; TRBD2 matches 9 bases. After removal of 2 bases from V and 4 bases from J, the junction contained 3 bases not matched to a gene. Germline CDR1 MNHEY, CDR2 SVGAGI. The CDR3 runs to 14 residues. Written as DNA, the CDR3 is TGTGCCAGCAGTTACCAGACTAGCGGATACGAGCAGTACTTC. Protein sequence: CASSYQTSGYEQYF.

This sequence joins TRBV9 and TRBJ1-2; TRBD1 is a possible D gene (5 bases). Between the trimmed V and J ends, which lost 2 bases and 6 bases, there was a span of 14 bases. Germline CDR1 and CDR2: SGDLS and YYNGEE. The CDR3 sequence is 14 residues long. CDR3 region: CASSVGGRRDGYTF. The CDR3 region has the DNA TGTGCCAGCAGCGTTGGGGGTCGGCGGGATGGCTACACCTTC.

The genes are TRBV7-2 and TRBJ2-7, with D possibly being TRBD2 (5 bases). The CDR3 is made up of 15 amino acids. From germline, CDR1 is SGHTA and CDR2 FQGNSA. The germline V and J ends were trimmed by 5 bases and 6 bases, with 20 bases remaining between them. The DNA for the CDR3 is TGTGCCAGCAGCCCCGGGTCGGGGATGGTCATCGAGCAGTACTTC. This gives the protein CASSPGSGMVIEQYF.

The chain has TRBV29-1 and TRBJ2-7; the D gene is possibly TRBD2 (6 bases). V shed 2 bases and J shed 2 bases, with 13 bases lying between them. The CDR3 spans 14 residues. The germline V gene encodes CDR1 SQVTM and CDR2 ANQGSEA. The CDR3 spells CSVEIPGGPYEQYF. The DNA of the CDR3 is TGCAGCGTTGAAATCCCCGGGGGACCCTACGAGCAGTACTTC.

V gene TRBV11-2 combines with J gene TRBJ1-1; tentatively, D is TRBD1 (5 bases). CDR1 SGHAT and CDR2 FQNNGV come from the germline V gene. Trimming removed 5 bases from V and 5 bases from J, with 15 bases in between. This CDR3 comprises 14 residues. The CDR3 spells CASSVGTELTEAFF. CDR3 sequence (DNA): TGTGCCAGCAGCGTAGGGACGGAGCTTACTGAAGCTTTCTTT.